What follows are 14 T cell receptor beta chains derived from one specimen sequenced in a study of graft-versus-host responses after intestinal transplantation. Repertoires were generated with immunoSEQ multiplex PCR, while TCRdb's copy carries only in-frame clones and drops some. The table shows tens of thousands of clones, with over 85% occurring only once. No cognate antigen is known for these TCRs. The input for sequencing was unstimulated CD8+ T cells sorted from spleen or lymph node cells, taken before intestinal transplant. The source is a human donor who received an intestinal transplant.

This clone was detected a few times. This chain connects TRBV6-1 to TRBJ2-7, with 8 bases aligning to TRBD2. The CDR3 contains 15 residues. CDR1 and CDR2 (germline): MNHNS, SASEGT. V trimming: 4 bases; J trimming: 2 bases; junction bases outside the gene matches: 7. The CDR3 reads CASSARSGRPYEQYF. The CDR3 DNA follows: TGTGCCAGCAGTGCAAGGAGCGGGAGACCCTACGAGCAGTACTTC.

Written as DNA, the CDR3 is TGTGCCAGCAGTGAGAAGGCTAGAGCCTACGAGCAGTACTTC. It translates to CASSEKARAYEQYF. The J gene is TRBJ2-7, the V gene TRBV2; D is unclear. CDR3 length: 14 residues. In germline, CDR1 is SNHLY, CDR2 FYNNEI. The germline V and J ends were trimmed by 3 bases and 2 bases, with 11 bases remaining between them.

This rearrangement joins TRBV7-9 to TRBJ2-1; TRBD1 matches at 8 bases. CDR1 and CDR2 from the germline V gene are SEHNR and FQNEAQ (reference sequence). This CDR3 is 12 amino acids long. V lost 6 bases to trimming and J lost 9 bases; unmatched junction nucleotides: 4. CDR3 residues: CASSSGQGEQFF. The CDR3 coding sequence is TGTGCCAGCAGTTCCGGACAGGGTGAGCAGTTCTTC.

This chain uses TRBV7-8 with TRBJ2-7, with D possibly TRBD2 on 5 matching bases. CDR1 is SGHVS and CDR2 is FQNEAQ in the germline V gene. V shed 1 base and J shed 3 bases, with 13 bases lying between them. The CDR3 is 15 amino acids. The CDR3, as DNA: TGTGCCAGCAGCTTAGAGGTGTCGGAGGTCTACGAGCAGTACTTC. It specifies CASSLEVSEVYEQYF. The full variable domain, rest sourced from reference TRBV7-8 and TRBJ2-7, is GAGVSQSPRYKVAKRGQDVALRCDPISGHVSLFWYQQALGQGPEFLTYFQNEAQLDKSGLPSDRFFAERPEGSVSTLKIQRTQQEDSAVYLCASSLEVSEVYEQYFGPGTRLTVT.

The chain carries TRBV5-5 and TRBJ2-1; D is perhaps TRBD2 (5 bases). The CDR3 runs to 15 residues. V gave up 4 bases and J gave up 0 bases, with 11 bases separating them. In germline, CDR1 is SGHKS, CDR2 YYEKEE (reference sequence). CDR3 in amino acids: CASSVTRSSYNEQFF. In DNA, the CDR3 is TGTGCCAGCAGCGTAACTAGAAGCTCCTACAATGAGCAGTTCTTC.

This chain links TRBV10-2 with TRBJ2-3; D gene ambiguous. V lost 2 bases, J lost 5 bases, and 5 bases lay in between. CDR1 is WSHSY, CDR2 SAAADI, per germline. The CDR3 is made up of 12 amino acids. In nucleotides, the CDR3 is TGCGCCAGCAGTGAGGGCATAGATACGCAGTATTTT. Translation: CASSEGIDTQYF.

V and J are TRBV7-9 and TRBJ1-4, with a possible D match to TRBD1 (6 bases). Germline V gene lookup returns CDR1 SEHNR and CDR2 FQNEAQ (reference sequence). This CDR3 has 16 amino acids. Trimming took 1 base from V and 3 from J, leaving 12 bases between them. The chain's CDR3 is CASSLGTVAANEKLFF. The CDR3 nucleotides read TGTGCCAGCAGCTTAGGGACAGTGGCGGCTAATGAAAAACTGTTTTTT. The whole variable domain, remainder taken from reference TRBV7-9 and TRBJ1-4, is DTGVSQNPRHKITKRGQNVTFRCDPISEHNRLYWYRQTLGQGPEFLTYFQNEAQLEKSRLLSDRFSAERPKGSFSTLEIQRTEQGDSAMYLCASSLGTVAANEKLFFGSGTQLSVL.

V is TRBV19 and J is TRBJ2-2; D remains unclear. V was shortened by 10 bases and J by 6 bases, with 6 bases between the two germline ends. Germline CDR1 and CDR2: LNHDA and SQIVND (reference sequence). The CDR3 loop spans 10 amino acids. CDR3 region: CATEAGELFF. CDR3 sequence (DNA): TGTGCCACAGAAGCCGGGGAGCTGTTTTTT. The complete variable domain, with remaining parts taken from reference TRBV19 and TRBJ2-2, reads DGGITQSPKYLFRKEGQNVTLSCEQNLNHDAMYWYRQDPGQGLRLIYYSQIVNDFQKGDIAEGYSVSREKKESFPLTVTSAQKNPTAFYLCATEAGELFFGEGSRLTVL.

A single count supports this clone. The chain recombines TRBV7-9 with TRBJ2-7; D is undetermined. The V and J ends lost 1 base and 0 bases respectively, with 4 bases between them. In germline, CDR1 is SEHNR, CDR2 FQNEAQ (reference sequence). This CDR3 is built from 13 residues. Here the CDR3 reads CASSLDTSYEQYF. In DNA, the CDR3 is TGTGCCAGCAGCTTAGACACCTCCTACGAGCAGTACTTC.

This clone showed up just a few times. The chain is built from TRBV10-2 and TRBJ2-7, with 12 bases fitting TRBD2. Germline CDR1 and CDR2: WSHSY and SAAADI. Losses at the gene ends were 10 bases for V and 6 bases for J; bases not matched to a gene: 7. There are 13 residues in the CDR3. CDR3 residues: CATQTSGSAEQYF. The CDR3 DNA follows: TGCGCCACTCAGACTAGCGGGAGTGCCGAGCAGTACTTC.

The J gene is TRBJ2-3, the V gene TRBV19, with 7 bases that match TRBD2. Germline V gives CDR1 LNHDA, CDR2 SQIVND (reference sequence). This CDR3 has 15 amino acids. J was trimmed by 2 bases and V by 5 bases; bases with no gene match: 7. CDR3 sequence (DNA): TGTGCCAGTAGTCGGTCAGCGGGGTTCACAGATACGCAGTATTTT. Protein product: CASSRSAGFTDTQYF.

The CDR3 reads CASSPGGTTYEQYF. The CDR3 DNA follows: TGTGCCAGCAGCCCGGGTGGTACTACCTACGAGCAGTACTTC. The chain is built from TRBV7-9 and TRBJ2-7; no firm D call. The germline gives CDR1 SEHNR, CDR2 FQNEAQ (reference sequence). This CDR3 region has 14 residues. V was clipped by 5 bases and J by 2 bases, with 13 bases between them.

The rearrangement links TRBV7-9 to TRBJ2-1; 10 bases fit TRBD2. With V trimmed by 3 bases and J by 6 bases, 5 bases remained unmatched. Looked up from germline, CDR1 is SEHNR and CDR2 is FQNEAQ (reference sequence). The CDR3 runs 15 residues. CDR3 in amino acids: CASSFPLAGSNEQFF. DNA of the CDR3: TGTGCCAGCAGCTTTCCACTAGCGGGAAGCAATGAGCAGTTCTTC. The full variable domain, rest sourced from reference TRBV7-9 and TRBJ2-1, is DTGVSQNPRHKITKRGQNVTFRCDPISEHNRLYWYRQTLGQGPEFLTYFQNEAQLEKSRLLSDRFSAERPKGSFSTLEIQRTEQGDSAMYLCASSFPLAGSNEQFFGPGTRLTVL.

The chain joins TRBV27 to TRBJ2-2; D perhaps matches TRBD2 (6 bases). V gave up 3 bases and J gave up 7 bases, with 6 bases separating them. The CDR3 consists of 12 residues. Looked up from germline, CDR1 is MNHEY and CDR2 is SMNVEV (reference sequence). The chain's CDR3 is CASSLEGGELFF. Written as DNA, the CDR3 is TGTGCCAGCAGTTTGGAGGGCGGGGAGCTGTTTTTT.